This TCR beta chain was identified during a study of blood T cell repertoires in COVID-19. V lost 5 bases and J lost 2, with 28 bases in between. The CDR3 consists of 20 residues. CDR1 and CDR2 from the germline V gene are LGHDT and YNNKEL (reference sequence). Per the authors' pipeline: Nucleated cell counts were estimated from reference gene primer amplification. Measured with immunoSEQ multiplex PCR; TCRdb has only the in-frame clones, and not every one. That table furnishes V, J and clone size, whereas the DNA furnished D and trimming. Of a few hundred thousand clones listed, roughly four fifths were seen once; the top ten hold around 4.1%.

J is TRBJ1-5 and V is TRBV3-1 (or the pseudogene TRBV3-2), with D hard to call. Material: PBMCs or T cells enriched from blood (not recorded which). This TCR was recovered from a man aged 25-40 years with acute COVID-19. CDR3 DNA: TGTGCCAGCAGCTCCAGCAACGACCGGGAAGGGTCGAGGGGCAATCAGCCCCAGCATTTT. It encodes CASSSSNDREGSRGNQPQHF.